This T cell receptor (beta chain) came from a study of CD8 T cells in Susac syndrome. Study observations and caveats: The authors acknowledged that their TCR sequencing and HLA analysis involved a relatively small number of individuals.

The germline gives CDR1 MDHEN, CDR2 SYDVKM. The CDR3 loop spans 17 amino acids. V was cut by 7 bases and J by 1 base, with 21 bases left in between. About this clonotype itself: Its specificity is not known.

RNA was extracted with the RNeasy kit, and a quantity of roughly 0.5 to 1 ug was reverse transcribed using random hexamers. Amplification of TCR beta CDR3 used immunoSEQ multiplex PCR across 54 Vbeta and 13 Jbeta. Each CDR3 protein is one row after TCRdb ran MiXCR on the immunoSEQ multiplex PCR reads. The table lists under 70,000 distinct CDR3 sequences, approximately 92% of them singletons. The study sequenced TCR beta in blood CD8+ and CD4+ T cells. Isolation of CD8+ and CD4+ T cells was performed negatively, whereas enrichment of TEMRA cells was done by FACS. The clonotype originates from a human donor in good health. The sample consisted of CD8+ T cells from PBMCs. The genes are TRBV28 and TRBJ2-3; a possible D gene is TRBD2 (7 bases). This chain's CDR3 is CASIPRGRRGRTDTQYF. Written as DNA, the CDR3 is TGTGCCAGCATCCCAAGGGGTAGGCGGGGGCGCACAGATACGCAGTATTTT.